These T cell receptor beta chains were read from a single sample in a study of blood T cells in healthy people across ages. In TCRdb, the 5' RACE reads were re-called with MiXCR into one record per CDR3 protein. Found here are 1,500,000 or so distinct CDR3 sequences, 59% of them singletons; the top ten hold roughly 6.3%. The sequencing input was blood. The receptors originated from a man in his late teens or twenties in good health. Both conserved end residues are part of each CDR3. The D gene is left open where the match is weak. Rows may omit the clone size; those that give it use once, few, many or a size class.

NA,NA,TRBJ2-2,TRBV20-1,CSARDRDGRTGELFF,TGCAGTGCTAGAGACCGGGACGGCAGAACCGGGGAGCTGTTTTTT
NA,NA,TRBJ2-1,TRBV29-1,CSVRTLELNSYNEQFF,TGCAGCGTTCGTACGTTGGAGCTCAACTCCTACAATGAGCAGTTCTTC
NA,NA,TRBJ1-6,TRBV27,CASSGDPFYSAYSPLHF,TGTGCCAGCAGTGGGGACCCCTTTTACAGCGCTTATTCACCCCTCCACTTT
TRBD1,NA,TRBJ2-5,TRBV25-1,CASGTALETQYF,TGTGCCAGTGGGACAGCCTTAGAGACCCAGTACTTC
NA,few,TRBJ2-1,TRBV7-2,CASSLEGGQFF,TGTGCCAGCAGCTTAGAAGGGGGGCAGTTCTTC
NA,NA,TRBJ2-3,TRBV30,CAWTPFTLTDTQYF,TGTGCCTGGACCCCCTTCACCCTCACAGATACGCAGTATTTT
NA,few,TRBJ1-5,TRBV29-1,CSVLDKRNQPQHF,TGCAGCGTTCTCGACAAGCGGAATCAGCCCCAGCATTTT
NA,NA,TRBJ2-3,TRBV4-1,CASSPQTMQGGTDTQYF,TGCGCCAGCAGCCCCCAAACAATGCAGGGTGGCACAGATACGCAGTATTTT
NA,few,TRBJ2-7,TRBV6-6,CASRENAYEQYF,TGTGCCAGCAGAGAGAATGCCTACGAGCAGTACTTC
NA,once,TRBJ2-1,TRBV4-2,CASSQAGAKGTQFF,TGTGCCAGCAGCCAAGCGGGCGCCAAAGGAACCCAGTTCTTC
TRBD1,NA,TRBJ2-5,TRBV6-2/TRBV6-3,CASSPWDRFGETQYF,TGTGCCAGCAGTCCATGGGACAGGTTTGGAGAGACCCAGTACTTC
NA,NA,TRBJ2-2,TRBV5-1,CASSVTSLALGELFF,TGCGCCAGCAGCGTAACCTCGTTGGCTTTGGGGGAGCTGTTTTTT
NA,few,TRBJ2-7,TRBV29-1,CSVTFTDGTSEQYF,TGCAGCGTAACCTTCACGGATGGGACTTCCGAGCAGTACTTC
TRBD2,few,TRBJ2-1,TRBV7-9,CASGLAGRDEQFF,TGTGCCAGTGGACTAGCGGGACGGGATGAGCAGTTCTTC
TRBD2,NA,TRBJ2-7,TRBV12-3/TRBV12-4,CASSMGTSGEQYF,TGTGCCAGCAGTATGGGGACTAGCGGCGAGCAGTACTTC
TRBD2,NA,TRBJ2-7,TRBV5-1,CASSPGASGIYEQYF,TGCGCCAGCAGTCCCGGTGCTAGCGGGATCTACGAGCAGTACTTC
TRBD2,NA,TRBJ2-1,TRBV24-1,CATSDTLGRGDRSEQFF,TGTGCCACCAGTGACACGCTCGGGCGGGGGGATCGGAGTGAGCAGTTCTTC
NA,NA,TRBJ2-6,TRBV20-1,CSASRPTYSGANVLTF,TGCAGTGCTAGCAGGCCGACCTACTCTGGGGCCAACGTCCTGACTTTC
NA,once,TRBJ1-2,TRBV20-1,CSADSANYGYTF,TGCAGTGCGGACAGTGCTAACTATGGCTACACCTTC
NA,NA,TRBJ1-2,TRBV12-3/TRBV12-4,CASSLLGADGYGYTF,TGTGCCAGCAGTTTATTGGGGGCTGATGGCTATGGCTACACCTTC
NA,NA,TRBJ1-1,TRBV29-1,CSGWGGLNTEAFF,TGCAGCGGTTGGGGGGGGTTAAACACTGAAGCTTTCTTT
TRBD1,few,TRBJ1-6,TRBV18,CASSPRQGAYGNSPLHF,TGTGCCAGCTCACCAAGGCAGGGGGCCTACGGCAATTCACCCCTCCACTTT
TRBD1,few,TRBJ2-7,TRBV7-2,CASSKGTESYEQYF,TGTGCCAGCAGCAAAGGGACAGAGTCCTACGAGCAGTACTTC
TRBD1,once,TRBJ1-2,TRBV5-6,CASSLGDRSYTF,TGTGCCAGCAGCTTGGGGGACAGAAGCTACACCTTC
NA,NA,TRBJ2-3,TRBV2,CASSERVGVTQYF,TGTGCCAGCAGTGAAAGGGTGGGTGTTACGCAGTATTTT
TRBD1,NA,TRBJ1-2,TRBV12-3/TRBV12-4,CASSRTGDPNYGYTF,TGTGCCAGCAGTCGAACAGGGGACCCAAACTATGGCTACACCTTC
NA,NA,TRBJ1-2,TRBV6-2/TRBV6-3,CASRPQFGGYTF,TGTGCCAGCAGGCCCCAGTTCGGAGGCTACACCTTC
NA,NA,TRBJ2-1,TRBV24-1,CATSFKGRGHEQFF,TGTGCCACCAGTTTCAAGGGCCGGGGCCATGAGCAGTTCTTC
NA,once,TRBJ2-3,TRBV29-1,CSVIGLGLDTQYF,TGCAGCGTGATAGGGCTAGGCCTTGATACGCAGTATTTT
NA,few,TRBJ2-1,TRBV29-1,CSVETRSLFNEQFF,TGCAGCGTTGAAACCCGTTCGCTCTTCAATGAGCAGTTCTTC
NA,NA,TRBJ2-5,TRBV12-3/TRBV12-4,CASRMGYQETQYF,TGTGCCAGCAGGATGGGGTACCAAGAGACCCAGTACTTC
NA,NA,TRBJ1-2,TRBV29-1,CSVDSPSYGYTF,TGCAGCGTTGATTCACCGTCCTATGGCTACACCTTC
TRBD2,NA,TRBJ2-7,TRBV7-9,CASSLGAGRDEQYF,TGTGCCAGCAGCTTGGGCGCGGGGAGGGACGAGCAGTACTTC
NA,NA,TRBJ2-1,TRBV29-1,CSTTRDGSYNEQFF,TGCAGCACTACTAGAGATGGGTCCTACAATGAGCAGTTCTTC
NA,NA,TRBJ1-1,TRBV4-1,CASSQAGQAFF,TGCGCCAGCAGCCAAGCGGGGCAAGCTTTCTTT
NA,NA,TRBJ1-6,TRBV6-2/TRBV6-3,CASSSTGGRSPLHF,TGTGCCAGCAGCTCAACTGGGGGCCGTTCACCCCTCCACTTT
TRBD2,NA,TRBJ2-1,TRBV7-2,CASSWTSGGSSYNEQFF,TGTGCCAGCAGCTGGACTAGCGGGGGGAGCTCCTACAATGAGCAGTTCTTC
NA,few,TRBJ2-7,TRBV4-1,CASSPRTAPHEQYF,TGCGCCAGCAGCCCCAGGACAGCCCCCCACGAGCAGTACTTC
NA,NA,TRBJ1-1,TRBV15,CATSRDHGQGGAEAFF,TGTGCCACCAGCAGAGATCACGGGCAGGGAGGCGCTGAAGCTTTCTTT
NA,NA,TRBJ2-2,TRBV11-2,CASSLGEKAGELFF,TGTGCCAGCAGCTTAGGGGAAAAAGCGGGGGAGCTGTTTTTT
TRBD1,once,TRBJ2-7,TRBV10-3,CAISDFMIRDRGNDYEQYF,TGTGCCATCAGTGATTTTATGATCAGGGACAGGGGGAACGACTACGAGCAGTACTTC
NA,NA,TRBJ2-1,TRBV20-1,CSVMVLSLGNEQFF,TGCAGTGTCATGGTACTAAGTTTAGGCAATGAGCAGTTCTTC
TRBD2,NA,TRBJ2-1,TRBV6-1,CASMTSGAYNEQFF,TGTGCCAGCATGACTAGCGGGGCCTACAATGAGCAGTTCTTC
NA,NA,TRBJ2-7,TRBV4-1,CASSQDSGRDKYEQYF,TGCGCCAGCAGCCAAGATTCAGGCAGGGACAAGTACGAGCAGTACTTC
TRBD2,few,TRBJ2-3,TRBV28,CASSFTSSGVIADTQYF,TGTGCCAGCAGTTTCACGTCTAGCGGGGTTATTGCAGATACGCAGTATTTT
NA,NA,TRBJ1-5,TRBV6-5,CASSRLGRHQPQHF,TGTGCCAGCAGCCGACTCGGTCGGCATCAGCCCCAGCATTTT
TRBD1,NA,TRBJ2-7,TRBV20-1,CSAPGTGGLYEQYF,TGCAGTGCCCCCGGGACAGGGGGGCTATACGAGCAGTACTTC
TRBD2,NA,TRBJ2-1,TRBV7-2,CASSLIAGAGDEQFF,TGTGCCAGCAGCTTAATAGCGGGAGCGGGCGATGAGCAGTTCTTC
NA,once,TRBJ2-1,TRBV29-1,CSVSSPITTDEQFF,TGCAGCGTTTCGTCCCCCATTACTACGGATGAGCAGTTCTTC
NA,NA,TRBJ1-6,TRBV2,CASGVVGEGSPLHF,TGTGCCAGTGGCGTGGTCGGGGAAGGATCACCCCTCCACTTT
NA,NA,TRBJ2-3,TRBV12-5,CASGATGDTQYF,TGTGCTAGTGGGGCGACAGGAGATACGCAGTATTTT
NA,few,TRBJ1-1,TRBV20-1,CSAQRTDENTEAFF,TGCAGTGCTCAGAGGACGGACGAGAACACTGAAGCTTTCTTT
NA,NA,TRBJ2-7,TRBV10-3,CAISESPDGAYEQYF,TGTGCCATCAGTGAGTCGCCCGACGGAGCCTACGAGCAGTACTTC